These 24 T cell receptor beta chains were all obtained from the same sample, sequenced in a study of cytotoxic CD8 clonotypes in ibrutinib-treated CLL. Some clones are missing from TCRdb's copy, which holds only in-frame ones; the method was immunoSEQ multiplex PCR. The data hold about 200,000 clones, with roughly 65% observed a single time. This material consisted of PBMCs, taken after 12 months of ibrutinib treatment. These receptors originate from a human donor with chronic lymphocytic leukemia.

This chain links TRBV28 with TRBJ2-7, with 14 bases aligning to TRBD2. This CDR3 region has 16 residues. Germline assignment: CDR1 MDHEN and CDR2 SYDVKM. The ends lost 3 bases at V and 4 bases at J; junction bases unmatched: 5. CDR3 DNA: TGTGCCAGCAGTTTCGGGACTAGCGGGAGCGCGTACGAGCAGTACTTC. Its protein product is CASSFGTSGSAYEQYF.

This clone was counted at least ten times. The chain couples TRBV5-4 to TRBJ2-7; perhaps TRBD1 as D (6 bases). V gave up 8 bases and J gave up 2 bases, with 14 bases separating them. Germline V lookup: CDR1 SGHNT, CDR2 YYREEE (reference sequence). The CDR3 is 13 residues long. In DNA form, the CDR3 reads TGTGCCAGTAACTTTCAGGGGACCTACGAGCAGTACTTC. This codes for CASNFQGTYEQYF.

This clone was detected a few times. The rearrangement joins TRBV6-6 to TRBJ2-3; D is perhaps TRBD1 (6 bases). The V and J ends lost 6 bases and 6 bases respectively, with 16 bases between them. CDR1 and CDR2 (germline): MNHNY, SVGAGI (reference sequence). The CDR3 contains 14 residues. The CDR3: CASRRDNDRDTQYF. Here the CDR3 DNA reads TGTGCCAGCAGACGGGACAACGATAGGGATACGCAGTATTTT.

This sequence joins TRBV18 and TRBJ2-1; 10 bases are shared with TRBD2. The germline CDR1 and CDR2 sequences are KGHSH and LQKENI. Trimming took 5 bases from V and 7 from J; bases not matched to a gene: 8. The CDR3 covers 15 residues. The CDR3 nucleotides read TGTGCCAGCTCAACGAGCGGGAGGGCCGGGAATGAGCAGTTCTTC. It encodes CASSTSGRAGNEQFF.

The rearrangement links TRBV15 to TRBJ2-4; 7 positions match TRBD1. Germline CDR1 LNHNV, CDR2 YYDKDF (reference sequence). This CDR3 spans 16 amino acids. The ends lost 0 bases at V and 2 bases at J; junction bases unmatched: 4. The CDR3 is CATSRDQGDTKNIQYF. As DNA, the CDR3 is TGTGCCACCAGCAGAGATCAGGGGGACACCAAAAACATTCAGTACTTC.

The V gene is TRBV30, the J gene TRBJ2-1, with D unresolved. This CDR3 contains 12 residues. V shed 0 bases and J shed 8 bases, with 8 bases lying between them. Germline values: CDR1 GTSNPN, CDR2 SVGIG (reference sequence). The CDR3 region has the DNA TGTGCCTGGAGTGTTCGGGCGGATGAGCAGTTCTTC. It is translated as CAWSVRADEQFF.

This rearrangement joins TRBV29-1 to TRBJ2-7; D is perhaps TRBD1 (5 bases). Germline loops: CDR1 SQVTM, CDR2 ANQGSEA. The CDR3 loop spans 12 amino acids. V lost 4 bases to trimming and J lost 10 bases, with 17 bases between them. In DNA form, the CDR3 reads TGCAGCGTTGGGACAAAGCCATCGGAACAGTACTTC. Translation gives CSVGTKPSEQYF.

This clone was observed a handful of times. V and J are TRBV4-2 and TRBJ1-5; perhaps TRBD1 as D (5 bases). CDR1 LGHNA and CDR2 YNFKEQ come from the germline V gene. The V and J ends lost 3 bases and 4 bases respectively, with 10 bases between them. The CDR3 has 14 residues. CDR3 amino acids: CASSHAGLNQPQHF. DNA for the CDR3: TGTGCCAGCAGCCATGCGGGGCTAAATCAGCCCCAGCATTTT.

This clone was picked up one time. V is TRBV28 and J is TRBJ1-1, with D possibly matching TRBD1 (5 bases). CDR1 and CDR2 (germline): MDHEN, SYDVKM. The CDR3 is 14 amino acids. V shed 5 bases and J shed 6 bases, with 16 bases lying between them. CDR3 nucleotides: TGTGCCAGCAGTCCCGGGACGTGGAGCCCTGAAGCTTTCTTT. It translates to CASSPGTWSPEAFF.

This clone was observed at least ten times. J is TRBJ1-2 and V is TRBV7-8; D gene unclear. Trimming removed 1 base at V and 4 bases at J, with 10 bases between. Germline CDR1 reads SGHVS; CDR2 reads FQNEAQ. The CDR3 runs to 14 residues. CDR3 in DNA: TGTGCCAGCAGCTTAGAGTGGGCGGGCTATGGCTACACCTTC. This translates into CASSLEWAGYGYTF.

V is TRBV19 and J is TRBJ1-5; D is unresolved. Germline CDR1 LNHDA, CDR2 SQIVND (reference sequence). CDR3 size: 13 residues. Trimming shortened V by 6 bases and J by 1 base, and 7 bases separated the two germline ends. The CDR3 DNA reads TGTGCCAGTAGCCGTGAGAGCAATCAGCCCCAGCATTTT. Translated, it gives CASSRESNQPQHF.

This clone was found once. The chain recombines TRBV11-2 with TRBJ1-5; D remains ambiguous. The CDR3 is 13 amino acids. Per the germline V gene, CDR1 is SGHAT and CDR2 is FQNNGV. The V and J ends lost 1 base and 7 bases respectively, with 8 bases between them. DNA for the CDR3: TGTGCCAGCAGCTTAGGATCCAGGCAGCCCCAGCATTTT. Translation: CASSLGSRQPQHF.

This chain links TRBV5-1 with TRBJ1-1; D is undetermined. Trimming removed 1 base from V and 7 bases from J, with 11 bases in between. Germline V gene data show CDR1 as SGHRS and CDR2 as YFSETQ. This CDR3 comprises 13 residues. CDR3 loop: CASSLRLGLEAFF. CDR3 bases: TGCGCCAGCAGCTTGAGACTGGGCCTTGAAGCTTTCTTT. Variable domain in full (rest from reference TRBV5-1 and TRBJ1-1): KAGVTQTPRYLIKTRGQQVTLSCSPISGHRSVSWYQQTPGQGLQFLFEYFSETQRNKGNFPGRFSGRQFSNSRSEMNVSTLELGDSALYLCASSLRLGLEAFFGQGTRLTVV.

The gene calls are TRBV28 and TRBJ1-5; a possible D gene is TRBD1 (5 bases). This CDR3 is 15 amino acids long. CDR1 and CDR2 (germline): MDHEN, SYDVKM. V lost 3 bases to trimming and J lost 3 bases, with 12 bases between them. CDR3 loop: CASSFPGGDNQPQHF. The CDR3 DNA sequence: TGTGCCAGCAGTTTCCCCGGAGGGGACAATCAGCCCCAGCATTTT. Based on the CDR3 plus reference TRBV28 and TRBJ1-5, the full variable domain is DVKVTQSSRYLVKRTGEKVFLECVQDMDHENMFWYRQDPGLGLRLIYFSYDVKMKEKGDIPEGYSVSREKKERFSLILESASTNQTSMYLCASSFPGGDNQPQHFGDGTRLSIL.

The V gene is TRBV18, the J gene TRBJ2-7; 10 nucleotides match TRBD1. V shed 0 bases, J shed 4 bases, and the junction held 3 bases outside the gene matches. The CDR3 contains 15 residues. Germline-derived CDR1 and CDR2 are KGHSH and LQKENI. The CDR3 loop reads CASSPPGQGLYEQYF. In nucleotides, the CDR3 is TGTGCCAGCTCACCACCGGGACAGGGGTTGTACGAGCAGTACTTC.

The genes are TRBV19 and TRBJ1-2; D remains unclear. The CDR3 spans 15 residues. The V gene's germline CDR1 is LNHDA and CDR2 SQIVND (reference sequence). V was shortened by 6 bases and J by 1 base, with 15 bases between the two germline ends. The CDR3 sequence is CASSVSEFLNYGYTF. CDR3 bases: TGTGCCAGTAGCGTCTCAGAGTTCCTTAACTATGGCTACACCTTC.

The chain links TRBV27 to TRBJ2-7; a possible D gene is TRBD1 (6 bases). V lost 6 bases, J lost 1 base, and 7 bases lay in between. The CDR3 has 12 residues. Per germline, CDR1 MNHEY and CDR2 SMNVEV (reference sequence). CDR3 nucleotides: TGTGCCAGCAGCGACAGGTCCTACGAGCAGTACTTC. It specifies CASSDRSYEQYF.

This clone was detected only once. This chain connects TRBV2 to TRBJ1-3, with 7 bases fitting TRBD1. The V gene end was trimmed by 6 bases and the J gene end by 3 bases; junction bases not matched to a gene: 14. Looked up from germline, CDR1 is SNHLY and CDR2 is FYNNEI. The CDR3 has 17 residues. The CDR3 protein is CASSGDSGRGSGNTIYF. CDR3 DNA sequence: TGTGCCAGCAGCGGAGATAGTGGCAGGGGGAGTGGAAACACCATATATTTT.

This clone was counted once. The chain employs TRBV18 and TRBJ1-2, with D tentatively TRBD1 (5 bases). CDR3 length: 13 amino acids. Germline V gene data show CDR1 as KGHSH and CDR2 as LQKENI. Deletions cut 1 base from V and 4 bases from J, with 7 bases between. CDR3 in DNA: TGTGCCAGCTCACCACAGAGGGGCTATGGCTACACCTTC. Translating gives CASSPQRGYGYTF.

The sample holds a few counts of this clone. CDR3 sequence (DNA): TGCGCCAGCAGCTCGGCGGGGCAGGGAAGAGGCTACACCTTC. This sequence encodes CASSSAGQGRGYTF. The gene calls are TRBV5-1 and TRBJ1-2, with D perhaps TRBD1 (5 bases). The germline V and J ends were trimmed by 3 bases and 8 bases, with 17 bases remaining between them. Germline V gene data show CDR1 as SGHRS and CDR2 as YFSETQ. CDR3 length: 14 residues.

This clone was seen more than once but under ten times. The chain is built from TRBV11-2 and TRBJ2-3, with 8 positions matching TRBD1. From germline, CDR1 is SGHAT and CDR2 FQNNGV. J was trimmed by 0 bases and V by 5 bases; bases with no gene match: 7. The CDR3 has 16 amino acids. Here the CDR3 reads CASSLWTGKSTDTQYF. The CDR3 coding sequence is TGTGCCAGCAGCCTGTGGACAGGGAAAAGCACAGATACGCAGTATTTT.

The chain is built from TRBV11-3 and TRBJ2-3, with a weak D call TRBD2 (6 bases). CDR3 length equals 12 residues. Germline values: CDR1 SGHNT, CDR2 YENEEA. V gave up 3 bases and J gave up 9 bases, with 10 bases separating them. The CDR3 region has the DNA TGTGCCAGCAGCTTGACGGGGGAAACGCAGTATTTT. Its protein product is CASSLTGETQYF.

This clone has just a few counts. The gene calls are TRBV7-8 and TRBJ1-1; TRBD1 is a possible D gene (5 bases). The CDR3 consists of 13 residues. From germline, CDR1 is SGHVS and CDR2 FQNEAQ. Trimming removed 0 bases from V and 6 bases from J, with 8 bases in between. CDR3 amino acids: CASSLARGAEAFF. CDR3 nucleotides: TGTGCCAGCAGCTTAGCGCGGGGGGCTGAAGCTTTCTTT.

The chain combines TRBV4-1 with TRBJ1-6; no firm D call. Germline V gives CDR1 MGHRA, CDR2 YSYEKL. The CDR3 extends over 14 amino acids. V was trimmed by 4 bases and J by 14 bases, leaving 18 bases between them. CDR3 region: CASSLGRGSLTLHF. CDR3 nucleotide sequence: TGCGCCAGCAGCCTCGGACGGGGATCTCTAACCCTCCACTTT.